Following are 22 T cell receptor beta chains from one sample sequenced in a study of T cells after yellow fever vaccination. Via MiXCR, TCRdb re-called the 5' RACE reads, giving one row per CDR3 protein. Among a few hundred thousand distinct CDR3 sequences listed, under 20% were seen once. The sample consisted of PBMCs, taken before the yellow fever booster vaccination. The receptors shown here come from a man in his late teens or twenties who received the YFV17D yellow fever vaccine.

The V and J genes are TRBV12-3 or TRBV12-4 and TRBJ2-3; no clear D gene. V lost 3 bases and J lost 5, with 9 bases in between. The CDR3 runs to 13 residues. The CDR3, as DNA: TGTGCCAGCAGTTTCCCTCCCCGAGATACGCAGTATTTT. Protein sequence: CASSFPPRDTQYF.

This clonotype has just a few counts. J is TRBJ1-6 and V is TRBV10-3; D remains unclear. The V end lost 2 bases, the J end lost 10 bases, and 12 bases lay between the germline ends. Germline assignment: CDR1 ENHRY and CDR2 SYGVKD. The CDR3 totals 14 residues. CDR3 coding DNA: TGTGCCATCAGTGAGACACCGACAACCTCACCCCTCCACTTT. Translation: CAISETPTTSPLHF.

This clonotype has just a few counts. The chain uses TRBV15 and TRBJ1-1; 7 bases match TRBD1. From germline, CDR1 is LNHNV and CDR2 YYDKDF (reference sequence). The junction had 6 bases not matched to a gene; V was cut back by 5 bases and J by 6 bases. This CDR3 contains 13 residues. The CDR3 sequence is CATSDLGQAEAFF. Here the CDR3 DNA reads TGTGCCACCAGCGACCTCGGACAGGCTGAAGCTTTCTTT.

Comments on this clonotype: The CDR3 carries no conserved terminal phenylalanine or tryptophan, so it likely arises from a read error. V usage is TRBV7-6 and J usage is TRBJ1-2, with D maybe TRBD1 (6 bases). The length of the CDR3 is 14 residues. V dropped 5 bases and J dropped 8 bases, with 18 bases sitting between them. Germline V lookup: CDR1 SGHVS, CDR2 FNYEAQ. The CDR3 nucleotides are TGTGCCAGCAGCAGCCTCACAGGGCCTAAAGGCTACACCTTA. This gives the protein CASSSLTGPKGYTL.

The chain combines TRBV7-6 with TRBJ2-3, with 11 bases matching TRBD2. The CDR3 runs to 15 residues. The germline V gene encodes CDR1 SGHVS and CDR2 FNYEAQ. V was clipped by 5 bases and J by 4 bases; unmatched bases: 5. For the CDR3, the DNA is TGTGCCAGCAGCCGCCGTAGCGGGGGGGCAGATACGCAGTATTTT. Protein sequence: CASSRRSGGADTQYF.

This clonotype was seen at least ten times. V and J are TRBV7-6 and TRBJ2-5; D is uncertain. The germline gives CDR1 SGHVS, CDR2 FNYEAQ. The CDR3 covers 12 residues. V gave up 5 bases and J gave up 6 bases, with 10 bases separating them. CDR3 in DNA: TGTGCCAGCAGCCCCCTAGGGCAGACCCAGTACTTC. Its translation: CASSPLGQTQYF.

The sample holds a few counts of this clonotype. The CDR3 sequence: CASALADTQYF. CDR3 bases: TGTGCCAGCGCGCTGGCGGATACGCAGTATTTT. The J gene is TRBJ2-3, the V gene TRBV25-1, with D unresolved. The CDR3 consists of 11 residues. Trimming took 8 bases from V and 6 from J, leaving 9 bases between them. Germline CDR1 reads MGHDK; CDR2 reads SYGVNS.

The chain has TRBV14 and TRBJ2-3; no reliable D call. With 0 bases removed from V and 4 bases from J, the gap between germline ends came to 14 bases. Germline loops: CDR1 SGHDN, CDR2 FVKESK. The CDR3 totals 16 residues. The CDR3 here is CASSQDAGPPPDTQYF. Here the CDR3 DNA reads TGTGCCAGCAGCCAAGATGCCGGGCCTCCTCCAGATACGCAGTATTTT.

This chain connects TRBV6-1 to TRBJ1-2; a weak D match, TRBD1 (6 bases). The CDR3 is 13 residues long. Trimming shortened V by 8 bases and J by 7 bases, and 17 bases separated the two germline ends. Germline loops: CDR1 MNHNS, CDR2 SASEGT. CDR3 nucleotides: TGTGCCAGCGGGGGGGCAGTAAGCTTTGGCTACACCTTC. It encodes CASGGAVSFGYTF.

This clonotype was counted between two and nine times. The rearrangement joins TRBV6-4 to TRBJ1-1; no firm D call. This CDR3 has 14 residues. CDR1 is MRHNA, CDR2 SNTAGT, per germline. V lost 2 bases to trimming and J lost 5 bases, with 12 bases between them. CDR3 loop: CASSDGFPQTEAFF. The CDR3 bases are TGTGCCAGCAGTGACGGGTTTCCCCAAACTGAAGCTTTCTTT.

This clonotype showed up just a few times. The V and J genes are TRBV20-1 and TRBJ1-5; the D gene is possibly TRBD1 (6 bases). The CDR3 has 15 amino acids. The germline CDR1 and CDR2 sequences are DFQATT and SNEGSKA (reference sequence). Trimming removed 1 base at V and 3 bases at J, with 13 bases between. DNA for the CDR3: TGCAGTGCTAGAGCGGGGACACCCTTCAATCAGCCCCAGCATTTT. This translates into CSARAGTPFNQPQHF.

The chain couples TRBV12-3 or TRBV12-4 to TRBJ1-5, with D uncertain. Trimming took off 5 bases at V and 4 bases at J, with 12 bases between the two ends. This CDR3 comprises 14 residues. CDR3 sequence: CASSQEIGNQPQHF. Here the CDR3 DNA reads TGTGCCAGCAGTCAGGAGATTGGGAATCAGCCCCAGCATTTT.

This clonotype came up a few times. The chain carries TRBV6-5 and TRBJ2-7, with 7 bases that match TRBD1. The CDR3 is 12 residues long. Germline V CDR1 and CDR2: MNHEY, SVGAGI. V trimming: 5 bases; J trimming: 6 bases; junction bases outside the gene matches: 4. The CDR3 loop reads CASSRQGTEQYV. The CDR3 DNA is TGTGCCAGCAGTCGACAGGGAACCGAGCAGTACGTC.

This clonotype has at least ten counts. The chain has TRBV5-1 and TRBJ2-1; 15 bases fit TRBD2. Germline trimming cut 1 base from V and 5 bases from J; bases unmatched to any gene: 4. The CDR3 runs to 17 residues. The germline gives CDR1 SGHRS, CDR2 YFSETQ. CDR3 loop: CASSLTGTSGGHNEQFF. DNA of the CDR3: TGCGCCAGCAGCTTGACAGGGACTAGCGGGGGGCACAATGAGCAGTTCTTC.

This clonotype was detected a few times. V is TRBV27 and J is TRBJ2-7; D not resolved. The germline V and J ends were trimmed by 10 bases and 3 bases, with 10 bases remaining between them. The CDR3 loop spans 11 amino acids. In germline, CDR1 is MNHEY, CDR2 SMNVEV (reference sequence). DNA of the CDR3: TGTGCCACCGGTAGGAGCTACGAGCAGTACTTC. It translates to CATGRSYEQYF.

V is TRBV12-3 or TRBV12-4 and J is TRBJ1-4; D not resolved. The CDR3 runs to 14 residues. Trimming took off 4 bases at V and 12 bases at J, with 18 bases between the two ends. The CDR3 nucleotides read TGTGCCAGCAGTTCCGCACCCCTGGAGAGGGAACTGTTTTTT. Translated, it gives CASSSAPLERELFF.

The J gene is TRBJ1-2, the V gene TRBV6-5; no clear D. The V gene's germline CDR1 is MNHEY and CDR2 SVGAGI. Trimming pared 0 bases from V and 7 bases from J, leaving 9 bases between. This CDR3 spans 13 amino acids. CDR3 region: CASSYSNSVGYTF. The CDR3 DNA reads as TGTGCCAGCAGTTACTCGAATAGCGTTGGCTACACCTTC.

The sample holds a few counts of this clonotype. The chain has TRBV25-1 and TRBJ1-2; no clear D gene. With 4 bases removed from V and 2 bases from J, the gap between germline ends came to 11 bases. From germline, CDR1 is MGHDK and CDR2 SYGVNS. CDR3 size: 14 residues. CDR3 sequence reads: CASSGFVQNYGYTF. DNA for the CDR3: TGTGCCAGCAGTGGTTTTGTACAGAACTATGGCTACACCTTC.

This clonotype has a handful of counts. The chain uses TRBV7-9 and TRBJ2-1, with TRBD1 matching 11 bases. The V gene's germline CDR1 is SEHNR and CDR2 FQNEAQ (reference sequence). V gave up 0 bases and J gave up 15 bases; unmatched junction bases: 4. CDR3 size: 13 residues. The CDR3 region has the DNA TGTGCCAGCAGCTTAGCGGGACAGGGGGTCTGGTTCTTC. Translating gives CASSLAGQGVWFF.

Many counts were recorded for this clonotype. The CDR3 here is CASTMTGADTQYF. In DNA form, the CDR3 reads TGTGCCAGCACCATGACAGGGGCAGATACGCAGTATTTT. V and J are TRBV7-9 and TRBJ2-3, with TRBD1 identical over 8 bases. This CDR3 comprises 13 residues. Per the germline V gene, CDR1 is SEHNR and CDR2 is FQNEAQ (reference sequence). J was trimmed by 4 bases and V by 7 bases; bases with no gene match: 4.

The chain carries TRBV5-1 and TRBJ2-3, with a weak D call TRBD2 (6 bases). CDR3 length equals 14 residues. V lost 2 bases and J 3 bases, leaving 10 bases between the germline ends. Germline CDR1 reads SGHRS; CDR2 reads YFSETQ. The DNA of the CDR3 is TGCGCCAGCAGCTTAGGGGACTGGACAGATACGCAGTATTTT. Translating it yields CASSLGDWTDTQYF.

The chain recombines TRBV12-3 or TRBV12-4 with TRBJ2-3; tentatively, D is TRBD2 (5 bases). The CDR3 length is 13 residues. V lost 0 bases to trimming and J lost 8 bases, with 9 bases between them. The CDR3 sequence is CASSLAGSGTQYF. In DNA, the CDR3 is TGTGCCAGCAGTTTAGCAGGGAGCGGTACGCAGTATTTT.